This entry lists 29 T cell receptor beta chains sequenced from one sample in a study of blood T cell repertoires in COVID-19. Method: immunoSEQ multiplex PCR; TCRdb's copy keeps in-frame clones and lacks some. Of about 18,000 clones listed, 89% are singletons. The sequencing sample was made of peripheral blood. These receptors were obtained from a man aged 55 to 70 with active COVID-19.

J is TRBJ2-7 and V is TRBV5-1; no reliable D call. The CDR3 covers 15 residues. Trimming took off 4 bases at V and 2 bases at J, with 16 bases between the two ends. Germline V gene data show CDR1 as SGHRS and CDR2 as YFSETQ. Here the CDR3 reads CASSPARLTAYEQYF. The CDR3 DNA reads as TGCGCCAGCAGCCCCGCCCGATTAACGGCCTACGAGCAGTACTTC.

This chain links TRBV18 with TRBJ1-5; D call uncertain. This CDR3 has 14 residues. V gave up 3 bases and J gave up 2 bases, with 8 bases separating them. Germline CDR1 KGHSH, CDR2 LQKENI. CDR3 loop: CASSPVEGNQPQHF. The CDR3 DNA reads as TGTGCCAGCTCACCGGTGGAGGGCAATCAGCCCCAGCATTTT.

This chain links TRBV18 with TRBJ1-2; D is possibly TRBD1 (6 bases). CDR3 length: 15 amino acids. The V and J ends lost 3 bases and 8 bases respectively, with 19 bases between them. Looked up from germline, CDR1 is KGHSH and CDR2 is LQKENI. CDR3 protein: CASSPLQGPPAGYTF. In DNA, the CDR3 is TGTGCCAGCTCACCGTTACAGGGACCTCCGGCGGGCTACACCTTC. Combining the CDR3 with reference TRBV18 and TRBJ1-2 gives the whole variable domain NAGVMQNPRHLVRRRGQEARLRCSPMKGHSHVYWYRQLPEEGLKFMVYLQKENIIDESGMPKERFSAEFPKEGPSILRIQQVVRGDSAAYFCASSPLQGPPAGYTFGSGTRLTVV.

V is TRBV5-4 and J is TRBJ1-1; TRBD1 might be the D (6 bases). V shed 2 bases and J shed 8 bases, with 19 bases lying between them. The CDR3 extends over 15 amino acids. The V gene's germline CDR1 is SGHNT and CDR2 YYREEE (reference sequence). The CDR3 nucleotides are TGTGCCAGCAGCTTTGGGAATGTACAGGGCCGAGAAGCTTTCTTT. Amino acid sequence: CASSFGNVQGREAFF.

V is TRBV10-3 and J is TRBJ2-5; 10 nucleotides line up with TRBD2. Germline V gene lookup returns CDR1 ENHRY and CDR2 SYGVKD. Trimming at V came to 6 bases and at J to 3 bases, leaving 7 bases not matched to a gene. This CDR3 contains 15 residues. In DNA, the CDR3 is TGTGCCATCAGACAAATAGCGGGGGGAAAAGAGACCCAGTACTTC. It codes for CAIRQIAGGKETQYF.

The rearrangement links TRBV9 to TRBJ2-7, with D possibly matching TRBD1 (6 bases). CDR1 and CDR2 from the germline V gene are SGDLS and YYNGEE. The CDR3 runs 14 residues. Trimming removed 0 bases from V and 3 bases from J, with 10 bases in between. CDR3 loop: CASSVGQANYEQYF. Written as DNA, the CDR3 is TGTGCCAGCAGCGTAGGACAGGCCAACTACGAGCAGTACTTC.

This clone was seen only once. This chain links TRBV2 with TRBJ1-2, with D possibly being TRBD1 (5 bases). V dropped 6 bases and J dropped 2 bases, with 13 bases sitting between them. Germline V gene sequence: CDR1 SNHLY, CDR2 FYNNEI. This CDR3 has 14 residues. CDR3 amino acids: CASRPRAGNYGYTF. CDR3 nucleotides: TGTGCCAGCAGGCCCCGAGCAGGGAACTATGGCTACACCTTC.

This clone occurred a few times. The rearrangement joins TRBV12-3 or TRBV12-4 to TRBJ1-5; D remains ambiguous. The CDR3 contains 13 residues. V lost 0 bases, J lost 11 bases, and 11 bases lay in between. The DNA of the CDR3 is TGTGCCAGCAGTTTAGCGCTAGGTTGGGCCCAGCATTTT. Its translation is CASSLALGWAQHF.

The chain is built from TRBV30 and TRBJ2-3; 9 nucleotides align to TRBD1. Germline lookup yields CDR1 GTSNPN and CDR2 SVGIG (reference sequence). Germline trimming cut 3 bases from V and 4 bases from J; bases unmatched to any gene: 5. This CDR3 comprises 14 residues. CDR3: CAWSRTGVPDTQYF. In DNA form, the CDR3 reads TGTGCCTGGAGCCGGACAGGGGTTCCAGATACGCAGTATTTT.

The V gene is TRBV7-2, the J gene TRBJ1-1; 10 bases agree with TRBD1. There are 16 residues in the CDR3. Germline V gene sequence: CDR1 SGHTA, CDR2 FQGNSA. The V and J ends lost 5 bases and 1 base, in that order; junction bases with no gene match: 7. CDR3 DNA sequence: TGTGCCAGCAGCGACCGGGACAGGGGAGGGAACACTGAAGCTTTCTTT. Residues: CASSDRDRGGNTEAFF.

The chain is built from TRBV6-6 and TRBJ2-7, with 8 bases identical to TRBD2. The CDR3 sequence is 13 residues long. Trimming at V came to 10 bases and at J to 3 bases, leaving 8 bases not matched to a gene. Germline CDR1 is MNHNY and CDR2 is SVGAGI (reference sequence). The DNA for the CDR3 is TGTGCCACCGCCGGGAGGGGGATCTACGAGCAGTACTTC. Translated: CATAGRGIYEQYF.

Written as DNA, the CDR3 is TGTGCCAGCAAGCCACTAGCGGGAGTTGGCAATGAGCAGTTCTTC. Its protein is CASKPLAGVGNEQFF. The rearrangement links TRBV6-4 to TRBJ2-1; 11 nucleotides line up with TRBD2. The CDR3 totals 15 residues. Germline V gives CDR1 MRHNA, CDR2 SNTAGT. Trimming at V came to 7 bases and at J to 6 bases, leaving 8 bases not matched to a gene.

The chain joins TRBV6-2 or TRBV6-3 to TRBJ1-2; TRBD1 is a possible D gene (6 bases). The CDR3 extends over 14 amino acids. CDR1 and CDR2 (germline): MNHEY, SVGEGT. V was clipped by 2 bases and J by 7 bases, with 14 bases between them. The CDR3 is CASSYGGGLSGYTF. DNA of the CDR3: TGTGCCAGCAGTTACGGCGGGGGCCTATCTGGCTACACCTTC.

V gene TRBV5-1 combines with J gene TRBJ2-7; 7 nucleotides align to TRBD2. V lost 2 bases, J lost 0 bases, and 5 bases stayed unmatched. This CDR3 has 15 residues. Germline assignment: CDR1 SGHRS and CDR2 YFSETQ. Here the CDR3 reads CASSLGGSPSYEQYF. The CDR3 DNA follows: TGCGCCAGCAGCTTAGGCGGGAGCCCCTCCTACGAGCAGTACTTC.

This sequence joins TRBV5-1 and TRBJ2-7, with 7 bases identical to TRBD2. This CDR3 is built from 13 residues. Germline lookup yields CDR1 SGHRS and CDR2 YFSETQ. J gave up 5 bases and V 4 bases, and 6 bases lay outside the gene matches. CDR3 in DNA: TGCGCCAGCAGCGGGAGGGATAGCCACGAGCAGTACTTC. Translation gives CASSGRDSHEQYF.

The rearrangement uses TRBV5-1 and TRBJ2-7, with a possible D match to TRBD2 (5 bases). CDR1 and CDR2 (germline): SGHRS, YFSETQ. Trimming pared 4 bases from V and 2 bases from J, leaving 19 bases between. The CDR3 runs to 16 residues. The CDR3 sequence is CASSPRGGDGPYEQYF. The CDR3 bases are TGCGCCAGCAGCCCTCGGGGTGGCGACGGACCCTACGAGCAGTACTTC.

The rearrangement uses TRBV7-6 and TRBJ2-1, with TRBD2 matching over 10 bases. Germline assignment: CDR1 SGHVS and CDR2 FNYEAQ. The CDR3 contains 16 residues. J was trimmed by 0 bases and V by 5 bases; bases with no gene match: 4. CDR3 bases: TGTGCCAGCAGCCCCAGCGGGGGGGCCTCCTACAATGAGCAGTTCTTC. This sequence encodes CASSPSGGASYNEQFF.

The chain employs TRBV11-2 and TRBJ1-1, with D unclear. Trimming stripped 8 bases from V and 8 bases from J, with 15 bases between. CDR1 and CDR2 from the germline V gene are SGHAT and FQNNGV. This CDR3 region has 12 residues. CDR3 protein: CASAAGAIEAFF. The CDR3 DNA reads as TGTGCCAGCGCTGCGGGAGCCATCGAAGCTTTCTTT. Combining the CDR3 with reference TRBV11-2 and TRBJ1-1 gives the whole variable domain EAGVAQSPRYKIIEKRQSVAFWCNPISGHATLYWYQQILGQGPKLLIQFQNNGVVDDSQLPKDRFSAERLKGVDSTLKIQPAKLEDSAVYLCASAAGAIEAFFGQGTRLTVV.

The V call is TRBV7-2, the J call TRBJ1-5, with TRBD1 matching 8 bases. This CDR3 is built from 17 residues. Losses at the gene ends were 5 bases for V and 0 bases for J; bases not matched to a gene: 9. Per the germline V gene, CDR1 is SGHTA and CDR2 is FQGNSA. CDR3 nucleotides: TGTGCCAGCAGCGTCACCGGGACAGGATATAGCAATCAGCCCCAGCATTTT. Protein sequence: CASSVTGTGYSNQPQHF.

The rearrangement uses TRBV7-8 and TRBJ1-1; 10 positions match TRBD1. The CDR3 is made up of 18 amino acids. Germline CDR1 SGHVS, CDR2 FQNEAQ. Germline trimming cut 4 bases from V and 5 bases from J; bases unmatched to any gene: 16. CDR3 in amino acids: CASSSLWEGDRGVTEAFF. CDR3 nucleotides: TGTGCCAGCAGCTCACTATGGGAGGGGGACAGGGGAGTTACTGAAGCTTTCTTT.

The chain carries TRBV6-1 and TRBJ1-1; D is undetermined. The CDR3 extends over 14 amino acids. Between the trimmed V and J ends, which lost 2 bases and 3 bases, there was a span of 10 bases. Germline CDR1 and CDR2: MNHNS and SASEGT. CDR3 amino acids: CASSEIRSYTEAFF. Written as DNA, the CDR3 is TGTGCCAGCAGTGAAATTAGGAGTTACACTGAAGCTTTCTTT.

CDR3 sequence: CASSSPKLGASGSWYEQYF. The CDR3 DNA reads as TGTGCCAGCAGCTCCCCTAAATTGGGTGCTAGCGGGAGTTGGTACGAGCAGTACTTC. The rearrangement uses TRBV7-9 and TRBJ2-7; 10 positions agree with TRBD2. This CDR3 contains 19 residues. Germline V lookup: CDR1 SEHNR, CDR2 FQNEAQ (reference sequence). The V segment lost 4 bases and the J segment 4 bases; nucleotides outside the gene matches: 19.

The CDR3 sequence is CSVEGTIGTQYF. The CDR3 DNA sequence: TGCAGCGTTGAGGGGACAATAGGGACCCAGTACTTC. The chain has TRBV29-1 and TRBJ2-5, with a weak D call TRBD1 (6 bases). The CDR3 consists of 12 residues. V was pared by 3 bases and J by 7 bases, with 12 bases between. CDR1 is SQVTM and CDR2 is ANQGSEA in the germline V gene.

The rearrangement links TRBV9 to TRBJ2-3; the match to TRBD1 covers 11 bases. The CDR3 contains 16 residues. The V and J ends lost 4 bases and 4 bases, in that order; junction bases with no gene match: 8. Germline loops: CDR1 SGDLS, CDR2 YYNGEE. The CDR3 loop is CASSYRTGGASDTQYF. Written as DNA, the CDR3 is TGTGCCAGCAGCTACCGGACAGGGGGCGCCTCAGATACGCAGTATTTT.

The chain is built from TRBV7-9 and TRBJ2-3; TRBD2 matches at 9 bases. Germline V gene data show CDR1 as SEHNR and CDR2 as FQNEAQ (reference sequence). V lost 0 bases and J lost 0; bases outside the gene matches: 7. The CDR3 spans 18 residues. Here the CDR3 reads CASSLASGGFPSTDTQYF. CDR3 sequence (DNA): TGTGCCAGCAGCTTAGCTAGCGGGGGATTCCCTAGCACAGATACGCAGTATTTT.

The J gene is TRBJ2-7, the V gene TRBV9; a weak D match, TRBD1 (6 bases). The V gene lost 0 bases and the J gene lost 7 bases, with 11 bases spanning the gap. The CDR3 totals 13 residues. CDR1 is SGDLS and CDR2 is YYNGEE in the germline V gene. The DNA of the CDR3 is TGTGCCAGCAGCGTAGCAAGGGGGAGAGAGCAGTACTTC. Protein product: CASSVARGREQYF.

This rearrangement joins TRBV28 to TRBJ2-3; no firm D call. The CDR3 totals 12 residues. Deletions cut 5 bases from V and 6 bases from J, with 9 bases between. Germline assignment: CDR1 MDHEN and CDR2 SYDVKM. CDR3 coding DNA: TGTGCCAGCAGTCCAATAGTCGATACGCAGTATTTT. As protein: CASSPIVDTQYF. The full variable domain, its missing parts supplied by reference TRBV28 and TRBJ2-3, is DVKVTQSSRYLVKRTGEKVFLECVQDMDHENMFWYRQDPGLGLRLIYFSYDVKMKEKGDIPEGYSVSREKKERFSLILESASTNQTSMYLCASSPIVDTQYFGPGTRLTVL.

This chain joins TRBV28 and TRBJ1-6; 7 bases line up with TRBD1. The V gene end was trimmed by 5 bases and the J gene end by 9 bases; junction bases not matched to a gene: 7. The CDR3 length is 14 residues. The V gene's germline CDR1 is MDHEN and CDR2 SYDVKM. The CDR3 DNA follows: TGTGCCAGCAGTCCGGGACAGACCTTTTCACCCCTCCACTTT. Protein product: CASSPGQTFSPLHF. The whole variable domain, remainder taken from reference TRBV28 and TRBJ1-6, is DVKVTQSSRYLVKRTGEKVFLECVQDMDHENMFWYRQDPGLGLRLIYFSYDVKMKEKGDIPEGYSVSREKKERFSLILESASTNQTSMYLCASSPGQTFSPLHFGNGTRLTVT.

The chain carries TRBV6-2 or TRBV6-3 and TRBJ2-4; no definite D call. Germline V gives CDR1 MNHEY, CDR2 SVGEGT. V lost 3 bases and J lost 0, with 9 bases in between. This CDR3 has 15 residues. Here the CDR3 DNA reads TGTGCCAGCAGTTATGAGCTATCAGCCAAAAACATTCAGTACTTC. Residues: CASSYELSAKNIQYF.